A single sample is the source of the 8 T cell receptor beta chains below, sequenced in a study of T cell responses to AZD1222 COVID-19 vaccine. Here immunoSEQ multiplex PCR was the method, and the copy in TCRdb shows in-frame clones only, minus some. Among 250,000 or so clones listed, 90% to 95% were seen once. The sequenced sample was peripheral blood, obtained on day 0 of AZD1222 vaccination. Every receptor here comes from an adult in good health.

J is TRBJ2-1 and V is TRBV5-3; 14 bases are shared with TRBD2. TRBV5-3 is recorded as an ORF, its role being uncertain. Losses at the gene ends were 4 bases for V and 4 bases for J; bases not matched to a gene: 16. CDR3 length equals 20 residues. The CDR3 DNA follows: TGTGCCAGAAGCATAACCGGGACTAGCGGGAGCCTCTATCGGTACAATGAGCAGTTCTTC. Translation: CARSITGTSGSLYRYNEQFF.

CDR3 residues: CASSSTSGRGWEQFF. As DNA, the CDR3 is TGCGCCAGCAGCAGTACTAGCGGGAGAGGATGGGAGCAGTTCTTC. The genes are TRBV5-1 and TRBJ2-1; TRBD2 matches at 11 bases. This CDR3 spans 15 amino acids. From germline, CDR1 is SGHRS and CDR2 YFSETQ. V shed 4 bases and J 10 bases; nucleotides not matched to a gene: 10.

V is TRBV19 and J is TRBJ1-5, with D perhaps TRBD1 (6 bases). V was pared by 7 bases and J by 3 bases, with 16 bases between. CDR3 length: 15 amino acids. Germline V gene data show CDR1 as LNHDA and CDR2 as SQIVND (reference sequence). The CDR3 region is CASTMGDNFNQPQHF. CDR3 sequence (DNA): TGTGCCAGTACCATGGGGGACAATTTCAATCAGCCCCAGCATTTT.

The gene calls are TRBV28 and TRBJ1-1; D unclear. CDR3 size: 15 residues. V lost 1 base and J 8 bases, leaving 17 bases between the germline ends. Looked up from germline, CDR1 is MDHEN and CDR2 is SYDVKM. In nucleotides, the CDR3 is TGTGCCAGCAGTTTATCGAGGACCCAGGTCCCCGAAGCTTTCTTT. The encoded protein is CASSLSRTQVPEAFF.

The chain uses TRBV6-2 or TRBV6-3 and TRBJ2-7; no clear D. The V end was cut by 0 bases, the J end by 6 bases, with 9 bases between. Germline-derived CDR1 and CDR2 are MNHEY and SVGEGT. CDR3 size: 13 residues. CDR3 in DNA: TGTGCCAGCAGTTACTCGGCGCTAGGCGAGCAGTACTTC. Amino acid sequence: CASSYSALGEQYF.

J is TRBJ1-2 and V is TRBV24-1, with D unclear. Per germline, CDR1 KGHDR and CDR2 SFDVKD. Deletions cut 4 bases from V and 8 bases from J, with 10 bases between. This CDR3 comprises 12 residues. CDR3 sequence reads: CATSEGRGGYTF. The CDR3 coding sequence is TGTGCCACCAGTGAAGGACGTGGGGGCTACACCTTC.

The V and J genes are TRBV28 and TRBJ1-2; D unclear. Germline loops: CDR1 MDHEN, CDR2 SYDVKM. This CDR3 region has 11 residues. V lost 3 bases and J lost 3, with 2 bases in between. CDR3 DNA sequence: TGTGCCAGCAGTTTCGACTATGGCTACACCTTC. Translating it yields CASSFDYGYTF.

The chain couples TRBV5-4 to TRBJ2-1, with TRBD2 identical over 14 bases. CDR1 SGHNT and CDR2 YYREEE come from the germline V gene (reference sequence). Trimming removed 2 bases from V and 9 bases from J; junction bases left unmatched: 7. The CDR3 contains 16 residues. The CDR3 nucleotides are TGTGCCAGCAGCTTCCCGACTAGCGGGAGGGACCGTGAGCAGTTCTTC. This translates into CASSFPTSGRDREQFF.